The source of this T cell receptor beta chain is a study of blood T cell repertoires in COVID-19. Background on the study: Sites in the United States, Italy and Spain provided acute and convalescent COVID-19 samples. The analysed material was cDNA or gDNA that came from T cells, B-cell-depleted T cells, or PBMCs.

Germline CDR1 and CDR2: SGHRS and YFSETQ. The junction had 7 bases not matched to a gene; V was cut back by 5 bases and J by 7 bases. This CDR3 contains 14 residues. TCRdb's copy holds only in-frame clones and misses some; the assay was immunoSEQ multiplex PCR. The data contain some 200,000 clones, around 84% of them singletons. Source material: peripheral blood. The chain couples TRBV5-1 to TRBJ2-1; TRBD2 aligns across 9 bases. The sequence derives from a middle-aged man with active or convalescent COVID-19. The CDR3 sequence: CASRVIAGVNEQFF. CDR3 coding DNA: TGCGCCAGCAGGGTGATAGCGGGAGTGAATGAGCAGTTCTTC.